This TCR beta chain appears in the sequencing data of a study of T cell responses to AZD1222 COVID-19 vaccine. Sequencing was performed with immunoSEQ multiplex PCR; in TCRdb, only in-frame clones are kept and a portion is missing. The data show 100,000 to 150,000 clones, about 91% seen once. The V gene's germline CDR1 is ENHRY and CDR2 SYGVKD. This CDR3 has 15 residues. Trimming at V came to 5 bases and at J to 0 bases, leaving 6 bases not matched to a gene. V gene TRBV10-3 combines with J gene TRBJ1-1, with 7 bases that match TRBD1. The sequenced sample was peripheral blood, obtained 28 days after the second AZD1222 dose. The TCR sequence derives from an adult who received the AZD1222 COVID-19 vaccine. CDR3 residues: CAISTTGAMNTEAFF. In nucleotides, the CDR3 is TGTGCCATCAGTACAACAGGGGCGATGAACACTGAAGCTTTCTTT.